The rows below give T cell receptor beta chains drawn from one sample of a study of cytomegalovirus exposure and HLA in healthy donors. The repertoire was sequenced with immunoSEQ multiplex PCR; TCRdb's copy has only in-frame clones and lacks some. The sample includes tens of thousands of clones, around 80% of them seen just once. Material for sequencing was PBMCs. The receptors originated from a man in his forties or fifties in good health and CMV-seronegative. The CDR3 runs from the conserved cysteine through the conserved F or W. D genes are given only for firm matches. Size is stated for part of the rows, as once, few or many counts, or as a class when the clone is expanded.

v_call	d_call	clone_size	j_call	cdr3_aa	cdr3_nt
TRBV2	TRBD1	NA	TRBJ1-6	CAGKGAFRSPLHF	TGTGCCGGGAAGGGGGCTTTTCGTTCACCCCTCCACTTT
TRBV13	TRBD1	NA	TRBJ2-2	CASSRPGQGVSGELFF	TGTGCCAGCAGCCGCCCGGGACAGGGTGTCTCCGGGGAGCTGTTTTTT
TRBV2	NA	NA	TRBJ1-1	CASMGRLNTEAFF	TGTGCCAGCATGGGCCGTTTGAACACTGAAGCTTTCTTT
TRBV7-3	TRBD1	NA	TRBJ1-5	CASSLESVTGRDQPQHF	TGTGCCAGCAGCTTAGAGTCCGTGACAGGGAGAGATCAGCCCCAGCATTTT
TRBV5-1	NA	NA	TRBJ2-2	CASTTQGGVGGELFF	TGCGCCAGCACCACCCAGGGAGGTGTCGGCGGGGAGCTGTTTTTT
TRBV5-6	NA	few	TRBJ1-4	CASSLSWSTNEKLFF	TGTGCCAGCAGCTTGAGCTGGTCAACTAATGAAAAACTGTTTTTT
TRBV5-6	TRBD1	NA	TRBJ1-5	CASSLSPQTGVRGNQPQHF	TGTGCCAGCAGCTTGTCCCCGCAAACAGGGGTTCGGGGCAATCAGCCCCAGCATTTT
TRBV5-6	NA	NA	TRBJ2-5	CASSLRETQYF	TGTGCCAGCAGCTTGCGGGAGACCCAGTACTTC
TRBV6-6	TRBD1	NA	TRBJ2-1	CASSRGTGDYNEQFF	TGTGCCAGCAGTCGTGGGACAGGCGACTACAATGAGCAGTTCTTC
TRBV27	NA	few	TRBJ2-2	CASSLYRTANTGELFF	TGTGCCAGCAGTCTATACAGAACCGCGAACACCGGGGAGCTGTTTTTT
TRBV29-1	TRBD2	NA	TRBJ2-3	CSVAGGENTQYF	TGCAGCGTTGCGGGGGGGGAGAATACGCAGTATTTT
TRBV6-4	TRBD1	once	TRBJ1-5	CASSHNQGEKSNQPQHF	TGTGCCAGCAGTCATAACCAGGGGGAAAAGAGCAATCAGCCCCAGCATTTT
TRBV2	TRBD2	NA	TRBJ2-3	CASSQSGRWWDTQYF	TGTGCCAGTAGCCAAAGCGGGAGGTGGTGGGATACGCAGTATTTT
TRBV15	NA	NA	TRBJ1-4	CATSRDKWSEKLFF	TGTGCCACCAGCAGAGATAAGTGGAGTGAAAAACTGTTTTTT
TRBV5-1	NA	NA	TRBJ2-1	CASSLRQQSSYNEQFF	TGCGCCAGCAGCTTAAGACAGCAGAGCTCCTACAATGAGCAGTTCTTC
TRBV29-1	TRBD1	NA	TRBJ1-2	CSVDEPGQGAGGYGYTF	TGCAGCGTCGATGAACCGGGACAGGGGGCAGGAGGGTATGGCTACACCTTC
TRBV19	TRBD1	NA	TRBJ2-1	CAVDRGRNEQFF	TGTGCCGTGGACAGGGGGCGGAATGAGCAGTTCTTC
TRBV14	NA	NA	TRBJ2-7	CASSSWTALPSYEQYF	TGTGCCAGCAGCTCCTGGACAGCTTTACCTTCCTACGAGCAGTACTTC
TRBV5-6	TRBD1	NA	TRBJ1-2	CASSNRDRGNYGYTF	TGTGCCAGCAGCAACCGGGACAGGGGGAACTATGGCTACACCTTC
TRBV5-4	TRBD2	once	TRBJ2-3	CASSLGLAGGDTQYF	TGTGCCAGCAGCCTGGGACTAGCGGGGGGGGATACGCAGTATTTT
TRBV9	NA	NA	TRBJ1-3	CASEGAGNTIYF	TGTGCCAGCGAGGGGGCTGGAAACACCATATATTTT
TRBV30	NA	once	TRBJ2-7	CAWRRSGASHEQYF	TGTGCCTGGAGGCGGTCAGGGGCCTCGCACGAGCAGTACTTC
TRBV9	NA	few	TRBJ1-1	CASSVAPGQNTEAFF	TGTGCCAGCAGCGTAGCCCCGGGACAGAACACTGAAGCTTTCTTT
TRBV5-6	NA	NA	TRBJ1-3	CASSLDSSGNTIYF	TGTGCCAGCAGCTTGGACAGCTCTGGAAACACCATATATTTT
TRBV15	TRBD1	NA	TRBJ1-2	CATSKDRGRLNYGYTF	TGTGCCACCAGCAAAGACAGGGGGCGTTTAAACTATGGCTACACCTTC
TRBV5-1	TRBD1	NA	TRBJ2-7	CASSWDRANSYEQYF	TGCGCCAGCAGCTGGGACAGGGCAAACTCCTACGAGCAGTACTTC
TRBV5-1	TRBD1	NA	TRBJ1-4	CASSLAPFGTGGADRFF	TGCGCCAGCAGCTTGGCGCCGTTCGGGACAGGGGGCGCCGATCGGTTTTTT
TRBV14	NA	NA	TRBJ2-3	CASSQVTTAGTQYF	TGTGCCAGCAGCCAAGTTACGACGGCGGGTACGCAGTATTTT
TRBV7-9	TRBD2	NA	TRBJ2-3	CASSLAGAGGSDTQYF	TGTGCCAGCAGCTTAGCTGGTGCGGGGGGTTCGGATACGCAGTATTTT
TRBV5-1	NA	NA	TRBJ2-5	CASSTNRRQETQYF	TGCGCCAGCAGCACCAACAGGAGACAAGAGACCCAGTACTTC
TRBV6-1	NA	NA	TRBJ1-1	CASSVAQGREAFF	TGTGCCAGCAGTGTCGCCCAGGGTCGGGAAGCTTTCTTT
TRBV23-1	TRBD1	few	TRBJ1-5	CASSQSRRQGNSNQPQHF	TGCGCCAGCAGTCAATCAAGAAGACAGGGAAATAGCAATCAGCCCCAGCATTTT
TRBV5-1	NA	NA	TRBJ1-1	CASSFSNTEAFF	TGCGCCAGCAGCTTCTCGAACACTGAAGCTTTCTTT
TRBV7-8	NA	few	TRBJ2-3	CASSSEGYMDTQYF	TGTGCCAGCAGCTCGGAGGGGTATATGGATACGCAGTATTTT
TRBV5-4	NA	NA	TRBJ2-2	CASSPPRQTGELFF	TGTGCCAGCAGCCCTCCCCGACAGACCGGGGAGCTGTTTTTT
TRBV28	TRBD1	NA	TRBJ1-1	CASSTGQGGISEAFF	TGTGCCAGCAGCACTGGACAGGGGGGAATCTCTGAAGCTTTCTTT
TRBV11-2	TRBD1	NA	TRBJ1-2	CASSPLTGRGDGYTF	TGTGCCAGCAGCCCGTTGACAGGGAGAGGGGATGGCTACACCTTC
TRBV10-3	TRBD1	NA	TRBJ2-1	CAISNGTGYEQFF	TGTGCCATCAGTAACGGGACAGGCTATGAGCAGTTCTTC
TRBV5-1	NA	NA	TRBJ2-3	CASSLRNLGTDTQYF	TGCGCCAGCAGCCTCAGAAACCTGGGCACAGATACGCAGTATTTT
TRBV11-3	TRBD1	NA	TRBJ1-2	CASSQTPTGNYGYTF	TGTGCCAGCAGCCAGACCCCGACAGGGAACTATGGCTACACCTTC
TRBV5-6	NA	few	TRBJ2-5	CASSFLRETQYF	TGTGCCAGCAGCTTTTTGAGGGAGACCCAGTACTTC
TRBV5-6	NA	NA	TRBJ1-2	CASSLGKPGDGYTF	TGTGCCAGCAGCTTGGGAAAACCAGGGGATGGCTACACCTTC
TRBV6-5	NA	once	TRBJ2-7	CASSYSEEIAYEQYF	TGTGCCAGCAGTTACTCCGAGGAAATCGCCTACGAGCAGTACTTC
TRBV28	TRBD1	NA	TRBJ2-6	CASSFWTGAEGANVLTF	TGTGCCAGCAGTTTCTGGACAGGGGCTGAAGGGGCCAACGTCCTGACTTTC
TRBV2	NA	NA	TRBJ1-6	CARREGNSPLHF	TGTGCCAGGAGGGAGGGAAATTCACCCCTCCACTTT
TRBV4-1	TRBD1	once	TRBJ1-2	CASSQDLIFSGDRASFLGGYTF	TGCGCCAGCAGCCAAGATCTAATCTTTTCGGGAGACAGGGCCTCCTTTTTAGGTGGCTACACCTTC
TRBV4-2	NA	NA	TRBJ1-5	CASSQDTGLQQHF	TGTGCCAGCAGCCAAGACACAGGGCTACAACAGCATTTT
TRBV6-6	NA	NA	TRBJ1-3	CASSYDSVSGNTIYF	TGTGCCAGCAGTTACGACAGCGTCTCTGGAAACACCATATATTTT
TRBV30	NA	NA	TRBJ1-3	CAWSSGQGGNTIYF	TGTGCCTGGAGTTCCGGGCAGGGTGGAAACACCATATATTTT
TRBV19	NA	NA	TRBJ1-5	CASSIDAGKGQPQHF	TGTGCCAGTAGTATAGATGCAGGGAAGGGTCAGCCCCAGCATTTT
TRBV5-1	NA	once	TRBJ2-7	CASSSTGPGGQYF	TGCGCCAGCAGCTCCACAGGGCCTGGGGGGCAGTACTTC
TRBV7-6	NA	NA	TRBJ1-6	CASSLATPGFKGYNSPLHF	TGTGCCAGCAGCTTAGCTACCCCGGGCTTCAAGGGGTATAATTCACCCCTCCACTTT
TRBV7-8	NA	NA	TRBJ1-1	CASSSLASGVTPFF	TGTGCCAGCAGCTCACTCGCCTCGGGGGTGACGCCTTTCTTT
TRBV11-2	TRBD1	few	TRBJ2-1	CASSLVGTGADEQFF	TGTGCCAGCAGCTTAGTCGGGACAGGGGCCGATGAGCAGTTCTTC
TRBV18	TRBD1	NA	TRBJ2-3	CASSPNRGRGTDTQYF	TGTGCCAGCTCGCCAAACAGGGGAAGGGGCACAGATACGCAGTATTTT